The clone carrying this T cell receptor beta chain has only a few counts. Its antigen is still unknown. This sample was included in a study of T cells after yellow fever vaccination. Looking at the study overall: Each low-cell-number fraction was prepared by means of SMART-Seq v4 Ultra Low Input. Findings and caveats of the study: Weaker, the secondary response had a peak occurring faster, on day 5 versus 15. A large majority of primary-vaccination clones showed up again after the booster (about 97% CD4, 88% CD8).

TCRdb redid the calling of the 5' RACE reads with MiXCR, one entry per CDR3 protein. The sample consists of 200,000 to 250,000 distinct CDR3 sequences, 6.9% of them appearing once. Germline lookup yields CDR1 LNHDA and CDR2 SQIVND (reference sequence). V lost 3 bases, J lost 5 bases, and 4 bases lay in between. The CDR3 length is 11 residues. Sequencing was performed on CD4+ T cells sorted from PBMCs, taken 15 days after the yellow fever booster vaccination. The source is a man younger than 40 who received the YFV17D yellow fever vaccine. The rearrangement links TRBV19 to TRBJ2-5; D ambiguous. CDR3: CASSMWETQYF. CDR3 sequence (DNA): TGTGCCAGTAGTATGTGGGAGACCCAGTACTTC.